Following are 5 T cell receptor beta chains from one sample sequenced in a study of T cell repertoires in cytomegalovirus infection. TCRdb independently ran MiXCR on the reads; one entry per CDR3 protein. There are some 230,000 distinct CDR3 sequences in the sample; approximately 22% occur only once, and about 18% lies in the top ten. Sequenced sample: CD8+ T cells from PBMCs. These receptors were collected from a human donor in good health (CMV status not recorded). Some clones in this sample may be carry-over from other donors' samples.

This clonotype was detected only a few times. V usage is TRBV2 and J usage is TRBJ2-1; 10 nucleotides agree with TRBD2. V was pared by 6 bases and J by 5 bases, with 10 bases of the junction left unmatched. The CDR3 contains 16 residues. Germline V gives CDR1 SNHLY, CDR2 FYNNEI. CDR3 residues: CASSTVRTSGDNEQFF. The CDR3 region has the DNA TGTGCCAGCAGCACCGTAAGGACTAGCGGAGACAATGAGCAGTTCTTC.

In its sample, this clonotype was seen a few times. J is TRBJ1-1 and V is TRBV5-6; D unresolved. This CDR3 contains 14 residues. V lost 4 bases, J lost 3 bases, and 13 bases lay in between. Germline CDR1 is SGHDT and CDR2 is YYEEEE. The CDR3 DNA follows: TGTGCCAGCAGCCTCTTTCCTTGGGACACTGAAGCTTTCTTT. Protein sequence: CASSLFPWDTEAFF.

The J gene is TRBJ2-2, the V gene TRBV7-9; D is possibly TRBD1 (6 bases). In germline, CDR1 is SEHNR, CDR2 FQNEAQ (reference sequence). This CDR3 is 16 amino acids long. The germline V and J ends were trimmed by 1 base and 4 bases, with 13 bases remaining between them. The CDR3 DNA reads TGTGCCAGCAGCTTAGTAGGGGGTTCCACCACCGGGGAGCTGTTTTTT. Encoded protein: CASSLVGGSTTGELFF.

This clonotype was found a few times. DNA for the CDR3: TGTGCCATCAGTGGAGGAGCTGAAGCTTTCTTT. Translation gives CAISGGAEAFF. The chain joins TRBV10-3 to TRBJ1-1; D is unclear. Germline V gene sequence: CDR1 ENHRY, CDR2 SYGVKD. The CDR3 sequence is 11 residues long. Trimming removed 4 bases from V and 6 bases from J, with 6 bases in between.

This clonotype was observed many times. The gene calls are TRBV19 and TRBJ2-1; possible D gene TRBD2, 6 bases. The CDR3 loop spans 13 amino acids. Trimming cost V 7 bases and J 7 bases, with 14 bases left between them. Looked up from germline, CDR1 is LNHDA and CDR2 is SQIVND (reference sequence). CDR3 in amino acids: CASNTGGANEQFF. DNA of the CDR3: TGTGCCAGTAACACGGGCGGGGCGAATGAGCAGTTCTTC. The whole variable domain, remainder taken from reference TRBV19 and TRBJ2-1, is DGGITQSPKYLFRKEGQNVTLSCEQNLNHDAMYWYRQDPGQGLRLIYYSQIVNDFQKGDIAEGYSVSREKKESFPLTVTSAQKNPTAFYLCASNTGGANEQFFGPGTRLTVL.